Each of the 20 T cell receptor beta chains below was sequenced from the same sample in a study of OX40 agonist ivuxolimab in advanced cancers. TCRdb's copy holds only in-frame clones and misses some; the assay was immunoSEQ multiplex PCR. The sample includes about 69,000 clones, approximately 92% seen only once; the top ten take 6.5%. The source material was CD4+ or CD8+ T cells sorted from blood, sampled in a trial of the OX40 agonist ivuxolimab. The source is an adult with an advanced solid tumor such as melanoma, head and neck, liver or kidney cancer.

The CDR3 spells CASSFRGSNQPQHF. CDR3 DNA sequence: TGTGCCAGCAGTTTCAGGGGTAGCAATCAGCCCCAGCATTTT. The chain links TRBV7-6 to TRBJ1-5, with D perhaps TRBD1 (6 bases). The V gene lost 6 bases and the J gene lost 0 bases, with 9 bases spanning the gap. The CDR3 totals 14 residues. The germline V gene encodes CDR1 SGHVS and CDR2 FNYEAQ. The full variable domain, completed using reference TRBV7-6 and TRBJ1-5, is GAGVSQSPRYKVTKRGQDVALRCDPISGHVSLYWYRQALGQGPEFLTYFNYEAQQDKSGLPNDRFSAERPEGSISTLTIQRTEQRDSAMYRCASSFRGSNQPQHFGDGTRLSIL.

This clone has only one observation. The J gene is TRBJ2-1, the V gene TRBV5-4, with D possibly being TRBD2 (5 bases). V was cut by 6 bases and J by 0 bases, with 16 bases left in between. Germline lookup yields CDR1 SGHNT and CDR2 YYREEE (reference sequence). CDR3 size: 16 residues. The CDR3 bases are TGTGCCAGCAACCCCCCGGGGAAGAGCTCCTACAATGAGCAGTTCTTC. Translation gives CASNPPGKSSYNEQFF.

This chain uses TRBV6-6 with TRBJ2-7; the match to TRBD1 covers 9 bases. In germline, CDR1 is MNHNY, CDR2 SVGAGI (reference sequence). The CDR3 consists of 14 residues. The V and J ends lost 5 bases and 5 bases, in that order; junction bases with no gene match: 7. The CDR3 DNA follows: TGTGCCAGCAGTCCAGGGACAGGGAACGACGAGCAGTACTTC. Protein product: CASSPGTGNDEQYF.

The V call is TRBV13, the J call TRBJ2-7, with no clear D. CDR3 length: 14 amino acids. V was clipped by 0 bases and J by 5 bases, with 11 bases between them. In germline, CDR1 is PRHDT, CDR2 FYEKMQ (reference sequence). CDR3 DNA: TGTGCCAGCAGCTTAGGGATTCAAGGACACGAGCAGTACTTC. Its protein is CASSLGIQGHEQYF.

The chain has TRBV11-2 and TRBJ2-5, with TRBD2 matching over 7 bases. The CDR3 spans 17 residues. The V gene end was trimmed by 5 bases and the J gene end by 1 base; junction bases not matched to a gene: 13. Germline values: CDR1 SGHAT, CDR2 FQNNGV. The CDR3 nucleotides are TGTGCCAGCAGCCGGAGGGGTAGCGGGCCATTCCAAGAGACCCAGTACTTC. Residues: CASSRRGSGPFQETQYF.

V usage is TRBV4-3 and J usage is TRBJ2-7; 9 bases are shared with TRBD1. This CDR3 region has 15 residues. After removal of 3 bases from V and 1 base from J, the junction contained 4 bases not matched to a gene. CDR1 LGHNA and CDR2 YSLEER come from the germline V gene. The CDR3: CASSQDRGQSYEQYF. In DNA form, the CDR3 reads TGCGCCAGCAGCCAGGACAGGGGACAATCCTACGAGCAGTACTTC.

The chain has TRBV5-5 and TRBJ2-7; possible D gene TRBD1, 6 bases. Trimming stripped 0 bases from V and 3 bases from J, with 22 bases between. This CDR3 contains 18 residues. Germline CDR1 reads SGHKS; CDR2 reads YYEKEE (reference sequence). The CDR3 DNA reads TGTGCCAGCAGCTTGGCCTCCCGCCAGGGGATAACGAGCTACGAGCAGTACTTC. Translated: CASSLASRQGITSYEQYF.

V is TRBV19 and J is TRBJ2-5; 10 nucleotides match TRBD2. The germline gives CDR1 LNHDA, CDR2 SQIVND (reference sequence). The CDR3 has 18 amino acids. With 8 bases clipped from V and 1 base from J, the junction kept 16 bases outside the gene matches. The CDR3 DNA reads as TGTGCCAGTTCCGCATACGGGGCGGCTAGCGGGGGCCAAGAGACCCAGTACTTC. Protein sequence: CASSAYGAASGGQETQYF.

The chain carries TRBV9 and TRBJ2-1; possibly TRBD1 for D (6 bases). V dropped 3 bases and J dropped 7 bases, with 23 bases sitting between them. From germline, CDR1 is SGDLS and CDR2 YYNGEE. The CDR3 runs to 17 residues. The CDR3 DNA reads TGTGCCAGCAGCGACCCCCCAGGGGCTAAAGAGGGGAATGAGCAGTTCTTC. This encodes CASSDPPGAKEGNEQFF.

The chain carries TRBV9 and TRBJ1-1; 9 bases agree with TRBD1. The CDR3 runs to 17 residues. Germline V gene data show CDR1 as SGDLS and CDR2 as YYNGEE. The J segment lost 2 bases and the V segment lost 3 bases, leaving 11 bases of the junction unmatched. CDR3 nucleotides: TGTGCCAGCAGCGGAGCGTTGGACAGGGGCACTAACACTGAAGCTTTCTTT. It yields the protein CASSGALDRGTNTEAFF.

J is TRBJ2-1 and V is TRBV5-8, with 8 bases identical to TRBD1. After removal of 0 bases from V and 5 bases from J, the junction contained 7 bases not matched to a gene. The CDR3 runs 16 residues. The germline gives CDR1 SGHTS, CDR2 YDEGEE. CDR3 residues: CASSLVRTGWDNEQFF. In DNA form, the CDR3 reads TGTGCCAGCAGCTTGGTCCGGACAGGGTGGGACAATGAGCAGTTCTTC.

This sequence joins TRBV7-9 and TRBJ2-1; tentatively, D is TRBD1 or TRBD2 (5 bases each). Trimming took off 3 bases at V and 0 bases at J, with 15 bases between the two ends. The CDR3 covers 17 residues. Looked up from germline, CDR1 is SEHNR and CDR2 is FQNEAQ (reference sequence). This chain's CDR3 is CASSLEAGFSSYNEQFF. The DNA of the CDR3 is TGTGCCAGCAGCTTGGAGGCAGGGTTTAGCTCCTACAATGAGCAGTTCTTC.

The chain carries TRBV27 and TRBJ1-1, with TRBD1 as a possible D gene (5 bases). Germline lookup yields CDR1 MNHEY and CDR2 SMNVEV (reference sequence). Trimming left V 10 bases short and J 12 bases short, with 21 bases between. CDR3 length: 12 residues. The DNA for the CDR3 is TGTGCCACCGGGGACCCTTTAGTTCTCTCTTTCTTT. Amino acids: CATGDPLVLSFF.

This chain connects TRBV6-5 to TRBJ2-7, with a tentative D call TRBD1 (6 bases). The germline CDR1 and CDR2 sequences are MNHEY and SVGAGI. V lost 2 bases and J lost 3, with 8 bases in between. The CDR3 consists of 13 residues. In DNA form, the CDR3 reads TGTGCCAGCAGTTACACAGGGAACTACGAGCAGTACTTC. It translates to CASSYTGNYEQYF.

V gene TRBV10-3 combines with J gene TRBJ2-3; 7 bases are shared with TRBD1. V was clipped by 6 bases and J by 2 bases; unmatched bases: 14. The CDR3 length is 17 residues. Germline V gene lookup returns CDR1 ENHRY and CDR2 SYGVKD. CDR3: CAIRSGQDPHNTDTQYF. DNA for the CDR3: TGTGCCATCAGAAGTGGACAGGACCCACATAACACAGATACGCAGTATTTT.

This sequence joins TRBV15 and TRBJ2-7; 9 nucleotides align to TRBD2. The CDR3 sequence is 14 residues long. Trimming took 6 bases from V and 2 from J; bases not matched to a gene: 5. The germline V gene has CDR1 LNHNV and CDR2 YYDKDF (reference sequence). CDR3 nucleotides: TGTGCCACCAGTCGGACTAGCGCTGCCTACGAGCAGTACTTC. This codes for CATSRTSAAYEQYF.

J is TRBJ1-3 and V is TRBV5-8; D is unresolved. The V end lost 3 bases, the J end lost 2 bases, and 12 bases lay between the germline ends. The CDR3 covers 15 residues. The germline gives CDR1 SGHTS, CDR2 YDEGEE. The DNA for the CDR3 is TGTGCCAGCAGCTCCTCTGGGCGGCCTGGAAACACCATATATTTT. It specifies CASSSSGRPGNTIYF.

The chain has TRBV5-6 and TRBJ1-1; 7 bases line up with TRBD1. J was trimmed by 2 bases and V by 3 bases; bases with no gene match: 7. Germline lookup yields CDR1 SGHDT and CDR2 YYEEEE. The CDR3 is 15 residues long. The CDR3 protein is CASSWGTARNTEAFF. CDR3 DNA: TGTGCCAGCAGCTGGGGGACAGCCCGCAACACTGAAGCTTTCTTT.

The CDR3 reads CASSESRTDYGYTF. The CDR3 bases are TGCGCCAGCAGTGAGTCACGGACAGACTATGGCTACACCTTC. The chain joins TRBV10-2 to TRBJ1-2, with TRBD1 as a possible D gene (6 bases). V lost 0 bases and J lost 3, with 8 bases in between. The CDR3 totals 14 residues. Germline V gene lookup returns CDR1 WSHSY and CDR2 SAAADI.

The rearrangement joins TRBV19 to TRBJ1-1; D ambiguous. Trimming left V 7 bases short and J 4 bases short, with 19 bases between. The CDR3 runs 15 residues. The germline V gene encodes CDR1 LNHDA and CDR2 SQIVND (reference sequence). In DNA, the CDR3 is TGTGCCAGTACCCTTTCCGCAGGTGGCGGCACTGAAGCTTTCTTT. Protein: CASTLSAGGGTEAFF.